This T cell receptor (beta chain) was sequenced in a study of human T cells and chemical hapten exposure. This clonotype was counted at least ten times. No antigen is known for it. CDR3 size: 14 residues. Per the germline V gene, CDR1 is DFQATT and CDR2 is SNEGSKA (reference sequence). V dropped 0 bases and J dropped 7 bases, with 12 bases sitting between them. TCRdb reanalysed the RACE reads using MiXCR and keeps one entry per CDR3 protein. The sample shows tens of thousands of distinct CDR3 sequences, around 7% of them seen only once. Regarding the study as a whole: Expanded TCRs were compared with controls, and the expanded TCRs formed significantly more large CDR3 similarity clusters.

Time point denoted: pre-sensitization, week 0. Treatment reported: therapeutic diphenylcyclopropenone sensitization with weekly scalp DPC. The chain has TRBV20-1 and TRBJ1-4; the D is unclear. The input for sequencing was whole blood, taken in connection with sensitization to the hapten diphenylcyclopropenone (DPC). The TCR originated in a woman in her 30s with alopecia areata. Some clones in this sample may be carry-over from other donors' samples. The CDR3 DNA sequence: TGCAGTGCTAGAGATGGAGGGTACTTTGAAAAACTGTTTTTT. Protein: CSARDGGYFEKLFF.